One sample yielded the 26 T cell receptor beta chains listed below, sequenced in a study of shared clonotypes between healthy human individuals (dated by TCRdb to the early 2020s). CD8 naive samples were obtained by positive selection for CCR7 among CD45RO-negative cells, yielding a CD45RA+CCR7+ population from which TemRA cells were excluded. Library construction relied on the immunoSEQ multiplex PCR assay. In TCRdb, the immuneACCESS table is reduced to in-frame sequences with V and J assigned. These tables do not hold every clone; where another copy was compared, an unresolved V gene accounts for under half, and the others remain unexplained. The sample has 600,000 or so clones on record, about 98% of them singletons. Approximately 0.3% of the sample is in the top ten clones. Material: naive CD8+ T cells sorted from blood. The cell subset or site label, as the study defines it: CD45RA+CCR7+. Receptor source: a man between 25 and 39 years old in good health.

This sequence joins TRBV27 and TRBJ2-1; D may match TRBD1 or TRBD2 (5 bases each). CDR3 length equals 16 residues. Trimming shortened V by 6 bases and J by 10 bases, and 25 bases separated the two germline ends. From germline, CDR1 is MNHEY and CDR2 SMNVEV (reference sequence). DNA for the CDR3: TGTGCCAGCAGCCTAATGGCGAGGGGACGGCACGCAGAGCAGTTCTTC. It codes for CASSLMARGRHAEQFF.

Here the CDR3 reads CASSLEGWGAGDTQYF. The CDR3 bases are TGTGCCAGCAGCTTAGAAGGATGGGGGGCGGGAGATACGCAGTATTTT. The chain combines TRBV7-2 with TRBJ2-3, with D possibly being TRBD1 or TRBD2 (6 bases each). The CDR3 runs to 16 residues. CDR1 and CDR2 from the germline V gene are SGHTA and FQGNSA. Deletions cut 1 base from V and 5 bases from J, with 16 bases between.

The chain is built from TRBV7-2 and TRBJ1-2, with 12 bases identical to TRBD1. The length of the CDR3 is 18 residues. J was trimmed by 2 bases and V by 5 bases; bases with no gene match: 12. Per germline, CDR1 SGHTA and CDR2 FQGNSA. CDR3 protein: CASSPPWDRGRQNYGYTF. The CDR3 DNA follows: TGTGCCAGCAGCCCCCCGTGGGACAGGGGGCGCCAAAACTATGGCTACACCTTC.

This chain connects TRBV11-2 to TRBJ2-7; the D is unclear. Between the trimmed V and J ends, which lost 6 bases and 3 bases, there was a span of 12 bases. The CDR3 runs to 13 residues. Germline lookup yields CDR1 SGHAT and CDR2 FQNNGV. CDR3 nucleotides: TGTGCCAGCAGTGACCTTCAGATCTACGAGCAGTACTTC. It codes for CASSDLQIYEQYF.

The chain carries TRBV4-3 and TRBJ2-1; a weak D match, TRBD2 (5 bases). CDR3 length: 15 residues. V lost 0 bases, J lost 6 bases, and 12 bases lay in between. Germline lookup yields CDR1 LGHNA and CDR2 YSLEER. The DNA of the CDR3 is TGCGCCAGCAGCCAAGATGATCGGAGGACCAATGAGCAGTTCTTC. Translating gives CASSQDDRRTNEQFF.

As regards this clone: This sample includes further DNA sequences coding for the same CDR3. This chain links TRBV7-9 with TRBJ2-7; D is unresolved. Trimming left V 4 bases short and J 0 bases short, with 4 bases between. The CDR3 runs to 12 residues. Germline V lookup: CDR1 SEHNR, CDR2 FQNEAQ (reference sequence). The CDR3 reads CASSSSSYEQYF. CDR3 DNA: TGTGCCAGCAGCTCGAGCTCCTACGAGCAGTACTTC.

V usage is TRBV6-1 and J usage is TRBJ1-2; D unresolved. Germline assignment: CDR1 MNHNS and CDR2 SASEGT. This CDR3 spans 14 amino acids. The V end was cut by 3 bases, the J end by 0 bases, with 8 bases between. This CDR3 is CASSDALTNYGYTF. The CDR3 DNA is TGTGCCAGCAGTGATGCCCTTACTAACTATGGCTACACCTTC.

V is TRBV19 and J is TRBJ2-1, with 7 bases aligning to TRBD1. In germline, CDR1 is LNHDA, CDR2 SQIVND (reference sequence). The CDR3 is made up of 17 amino acids. V lost 4 bases and J lost 1; bases outside the gene matches: 10. The CDR3 DNA follows: TGTGCCAGTAGTAGGTCACAGGGGCGGAAGTCCTACAATGAGCAGTTCTTC. It is translated as CASSRSQGRKSYNEQFF.

The CDR3 coding sequence is TGTGCCACCCAAGGGGGAGAGACCCAGTACTTC. This encodes CATQGGETQYF. This chain uses TRBV19 with TRBJ2-5, with a tentative D call TRBD1 (6 bases). This CDR3 is 11 amino acids long. V lost 10 bases, J lost 4 bases, and 10 bases lay in between. Germline CDR1 reads LNHDA; CDR2 reads SQIVND (reference sequence). The full variable domain, with the rest looked up from reference TRBV19 and TRBJ2-5, is DGGITQSPKYLFRKEGQNVTLSCEQNLNHDAMYWYRQDPGQGLRLIYYSQIVNDFQKGDIAEGYSVSREKKESFPLTVTSAQKNPTAFYLCATQGGETQYFGPGTRLLVL.

The chain combines TRBV6-5 with TRBJ1-1, with D perhaps matching TRBD1 (5 bases). This CDR3 is built from 13 residues. Germline V CDR1 and CDR2: MNHEY, SVGAGI. The V end was cut by 2 bases, the J end by 6 bases, with 10 bases between. In nucleotides, the CDR3 is TGTGCCAGCAGTTACAGGGGTAGCGCTGAAGCTTTCTTT. Protein product: CASSYRGSAEAFF.

The rearrangement uses TRBV30 and TRBJ2-7; D unresolved. The CDR3 has 11 residues. Germline-derived CDR1 and CDR2 are GTSNPN and SVGIG (reference sequence). V lost 7 bases and J 3 bases, leaving 10 bases between the germline ends. The CDR3 sequence: CASHSGYEQYF. CDR3 coding DNA: TGTGCCTCCCATTCCGGCTACGAGCAGTACTTC.

The chain is built from TRBV10-3 and TRBJ2-1; D unclear. Trimming took off 7 bases at V and 3 bases at J, with 13 bases between the two ends. The germline V gene has CDR1 ENHRY and CDR2 SYGVKD. This CDR3 region has 14 residues. The CDR3 region is CAITDPGNYNEQFF. DNA for the CDR3: TGTGCCATCACCGACCCTGGAAACTACAATGAGCAGTTCTTC.

V is TRBV5-8 and J is TRBJ2-2, with 9 nucleotides matching TRBD1. Trimming removed 4 bases from V and 3 bases from J; junction bases left unmatched: 19. The CDR3 loop spans 20 amino acids. Per the germline V gene, CDR1 is SGHTS and CDR2 is YDEGEE. The DNA of the CDR3 is TGTGCCAGCAGCCCACGTTACACAGGGGGCAGGCCGGTGGACACCGGGGAGCTGTTTTTT. Translation gives CASSPRYTGGRPVDTGELFF.

The gene calls are TRBV27 and TRBJ2-7; 8 bases line up with TRBD1. Per the germline V gene, CDR1 is MNHEY and CDR2 is SMNVEV (reference sequence). V lost 6 bases, J lost 4 bases, and 11 bases stayed unmatched. This CDR3 has 15 amino acids. CDR3 amino acids: CASSLGGQGFYEQYF. As DNA, the CDR3 is TGTGCCAGCAGCCTTGGAGGACAGGGATTTTACGAGCAGTACTTC.

This clone was recorded only once. The chain recombines TRBV5-1 with TRBJ2-3, with D perhaps TRBD2 (6 bases). This CDR3 has 15 residues. V dropped 4 bases and J dropped 7 bases, with 19 bases sitting between them. The germline CDR1 and CDR2 sequences are SGHRS and YFSETQ. The CDR3 loop is CASSPPYRRDYTQYF. CDR3 nucleotide sequence: TGCGCCAGCAGCCCACCGTACAGGAGGGACTATACGCAGTATTTT.

V usage is TRBV27 and J usage is TRBJ2-1, with unresolved D. The germline V and J ends were trimmed by 0 bases and 6 bases, with 21 bases remaining between them. From germline, CDR1 is MNHEY and CDR2 SMNVEV (reference sequence). This CDR3 contains 18 residues. CDR3 sequence reads: CASSLSSVGEFRGNEQFF. The CDR3 DNA follows: TGTGCCAGCAGTTTATCGAGCGTGGGTGAATTTCGTGGCAATGAGCAGTTCTTC.

The V and J genes are TRBV10-2 and TRBJ2-5; TRBD2 agrees at 16 bases. The CDR3 is 18 amino acids. Germline-derived CDR1 and CDR2 are WSHSY and SAAADI. The V segment lost 4 bases and the J segment 4 bases; nucleotides outside the gene matches: 9. CDR3 residues: CASSGGTSGRALPETQYF. The CDR3 DNA reads as TGCGCCAGCAGTGGAGGGACTAGCGGGAGGGCCCTGCCAGAGACCCAGTACTTC.

The gene calls are TRBV7-9 and TRBJ2-1; 14 bases line up with TRBD2. CDR1 is SEHNR and CDR2 is FQNEAQ in the germline V gene (reference sequence). The CDR3 extends over 18 amino acids. V lost 4 bases to trimming and J lost 4 bases; unmatched junction nucleotides: 9. CDR3 residues: CASSWRTSGRSGYNEQFF. DNA for the CDR3: TGTGCCAGCAGCTGGAGGACTAGCGGGAGGTCGGGATACAATGAGCAGTTCTTC. Together with reference TRBV7-9 and TRBJ2-1, the CDR3 gives the full variable domain: DTGVSQNPRHKITKRGQNVTFRCDPISEHNRLYWYRQTLGQGPEFLTYFQNEAQLEKSRLLSDRFSAERPKGSFSTLEIQRTEQGDSAMYLCASSWRTSGRSGYNEQFFGPGTRLTVL.

This clone occurred once. V and J are TRBV28 and TRBJ2-7; D ambiguous. Trimming removed 3 bases from V and 2 bases from J, with 5 bases in between. CDR1 and CDR2 from the germline V gene are MDHEN and SYDVKM. CDR3 size: 12 residues. CDR3 DNA sequence: TGTGCCAGCAGTTTTCTCGCCTACGAGCAGTACTTC. As protein: CASSFLAYEQYF.

The rearrangement uses TRBV30 and TRBJ2-7; D uncertain. The CDR3 extends over 11 amino acids. Per germline, CDR1 GTSNPN and CDR2 SVGIG (reference sequence). With 3 bases removed from V and 4 bases from J, the gap between germline ends came to 7 bases. CDR3 sequence (DNA): TGTGCCTGGAGAATAACTTACGAGCAGTACTTC. This encodes CAWRITYEQYF.

The chain couples TRBV9 to TRBJ1-4, with a tentative D call TRBD1 (5 bases). CDR1 and CDR2 from the germline V gene are SGDLS and YYNGEE. Between the trimmed V and J ends, which lost 3 bases and 0 bases, there was a span of 12 bases. This CDR3 contains 16 residues. The CDR3 DNA reads as TGTGCCAGCAGCGAGCAGGGCTTTGCAACTAATGAAAAACTGTTTTTT. Amino acid sequence: CASSEQGFATNEKLFF.

The gene calls are TRBV5-6 and TRBJ2-7, with 8 bases that match TRBD2. J was trimmed by 5 bases and V by 0 bases; bases with no gene match: 13. This CDR3 contains 17 residues. Germline CDR1 reads SGHDT; CDR2 reads YYEEEE. CDR3 sequence: CASSLAQGAGVAHEQYF. The CDR3 nucleotides read TGTGCCAGCAGCTTGGCTCAGGGAGCGGGAGTGGCCCACGAGCAGTACTTC.

The chain recombines TRBV27 with TRBJ2-1, with 14 bases identical to TRBD2. This CDR3 is 14 amino acids long. The germline V gene has CDR1 MNHEY and CDR2 SMNVEV (reference sequence). V lost 8 bases, J lost 10 bases, and 7 bases stayed unmatched. CDR3 region: CASGRGLAGVEQFF. The DNA for the CDR3 is TGTGCCAGCGGCCGGGGACTAGCGGGAGTGGAGCAGTTCTTC.

The V gene is TRBV6-5, the J gene TRBJ1-5; maybe TRBD1 (5 bases). The CDR3 is 11 amino acids. Germline values: CDR1 MNHEY, CDR2 SVGAGI. Trimming stripped 8 bases from V and 4 bases from J, with 6 bases between. The DNA of the CDR3 is TGTGCCAGCGGGGGGAATCAGCCCCAGCATTTT. This encodes CASGGNQPQHF.

The chain uses TRBV11-2 and TRBJ2-5; possibly TRBD1 for D (7 bases). Deletions cut 5 bases from V and 1 base from J, with 26 bases between. There are 19 residues in the CDR3. The germline gives CDR1 SGHAT, CDR2 FQNNGV. The CDR3 sequence: CASSPGGRGLLDFQETQYF. DNA for the CDR3: TGTGCCAGCAGCCCAGGGGGTCGGGGGTTACTAGATTTCCAAGAGACCCAGTACTTC. Drawing the rest from reference TRBV11-2 and TRBJ2-5, the complete variable domain is EAGVAQSPRYKIIEKRQSVAFWCNPISGHATLYWYQQILGQGPKLLIQFQNNGVVDDSQLPKDRFSAERLKGVDSTLKIQPAKLEDSAVYLCASSPGGRGLLDFQETQYFGPGTRLLVL.

The V call is TRBV14, the J call TRBJ2-7; 9 bases align to TRBD1. Germline CDR1 is SGHDN and CDR2 is FVKESK. The CDR3 totals 15 residues. V shed 3 bases and J 9 bases; nucleotides not matched to a gene: 12. In DNA, the CDR3 is TGTGCCAGCAGCCAGGGACAGGGACTCACCTCTGGGCAGTACTTC. Protein: CASSQGQGLTSGQYF.